The 21 T cell receptor beta chains given below trace back to one sample, sequenced in a study of CD8 T cells in ankylosing spondylitis. TCRdb recomputed calls from the 5' RACE reads with MiXCR, one row per CDR3 protein. Of 250,000 or so distinct CDR3 sequences in the sample, about 24% were seen once. Input material: blood, either unsorted or a sorted T cell fraction (not recorded which). The receptors shown here come from a male donor with ankylosing spondylitis or in good health (not recorded which).

The sample holds a few counts of this clonotype. This sequence joins TRBV20-1 and TRBJ2-3; D gene unclear. Trimming cost V 6 bases and J 6 bases, with 13 bases left between them. There are 12 residues in the CDR3. The V gene's germline CDR1 is DFQATT and CDR2 SNEGSKA (reference sequence). This CDR3 is CSAPPPGDTQYF. CDR3 DNA: TGCAGTGCACCGCCCCCCGGGGATACGCAGTATTTT.

This clonotype came up many times. V usage is TRBV20-1 and J usage is TRBJ2-1; no clear D. Germline V gene data show CDR1 as DFQATT and CDR2 as SNEGSKA (reference sequence). Trimming took 0 bases from V and 5 from J, leaving 14 bases between them. CDR3 length: 15 amino acids. This chain's CDR3 is CSARDGHSPHNEQFF. DNA for the CDR3: TGCAGTGCTAGAGATGGCCATTCCCCACACAATGAGCAGTTCTTC.

This clonotype has ten or more counts. V usage is TRBV5-8 and J usage is TRBJ2-7; D assignment may be TRBD1 or TRBD2 (5 bases each). The length of the CDR3 is 16 residues. Trimming took 0 bases from V and 2 from J, leaving 15 bases between them. Germline CDR1 and CDR2: SGHTS and YDEGEE. The CDR3 nucleotides read TGTGCCAGCAGCTTGGATGGGGACGGGCGCACCTACGAGCAGTACTTC. Its protein is CASSLDGDGRTYEQYF.

The table lists this clonotype with many counts. The chain carries TRBV5-5 and TRBJ2-2; D is undetermined. The V gene's germline CDR1 is SGHKS and CDR2 YYEKEE (reference sequence). The length of the CDR3 is 15 residues. Trimming took off 2 bases at V and 7 bases at J, with 15 bases between the two ends. Here the CDR3 DNA reads TGTGCCAGCAGCTTTGGCTTCGACGTTCGCGGGGAGCTGTTTTTT. Protein: CASSFGFDVRGELFF.

This clonotype was recorded at least ten times. The chain uses TRBV12-3 or TRBV12-4 and TRBJ1-5; TRBD1 might be the D (5 bases). V was cut by 5 bases and J by 0 bases, with 11 bases left in between. This CDR3 comprises 15 residues. The CDR3 nucleotides are TGTGCCAGCAGTCCGGGACGGCATAGCAATCAGCCCCAGCATTTT. This translates into CASSPGRHSNQPQHF.

This clonotype came up a few times. V gene TRBV15 combines with J gene TRBJ2-1, with 9 bases fitting TRBD1. Germline V gene data show CDR1 as LNHNV and CDR2 as YYDKDF (reference sequence). With 0 bases clipped from V and 5 bases from J, the junction kept 2 bases outside the gene matches. CDR3 length equals 15 residues. The CDR3 loop is CATSRDGQGHNEQFF. CDR3 coding DNA: TGTGCCACCAGCAGAGACGGACAGGGGCACAATGAGCAGTTCTTC.

This clonotype has ten or more counts. The V call is TRBV6-1, the J call TRBJ2-3, with D perhaps being TRBD1 or TRBD2 (6 bases each). This CDR3 is 15 amino acids long. Trimming took 6 bases from V and 0 from J, leaving 13 bases between them. Germline V gene sequence: CDR1 MNHNS, CDR2 SASEGT. The CDR3 DNA follows: TGTGCCAGCAGGCGTAGGGGGAGGAGCACAGATACGCAGTATTTT. Translation gives CASRRRGRSTDTQYF.

This chain connects TRBV27 to TRBJ2-1; D gene unclear. Germline assignment: CDR1 MNHEY and CDR2 SMNVEV (reference sequence). The CDR3 contains 14 residues. Trimming stripped 8 bases from V and 7 bases from J, with 18 bases between. In DNA, the CDR3 is TGTGCCAGCGGTCCTAGACTTTTAGAGAATGAGCAGTTCTTC. Amino acids: CASGPRLLENEQFF.

This clonotype has a count of ten or more. CDR3 bases: TGTGCCAGCAGCCAAAGGGGACAGGGGAGATACGAGCAGTACTTC. It codes for CASSQRGQGRYEQYF. This chain connects TRBV6-1 to TRBJ2-7; 10 bases are shared with TRBD1. CDR1 is MNHNS and CDR2 is SASEGT in the germline V gene. With V trimmed by 6 bases and J by 4 bases, 9 bases remained unmatched. The CDR3 consists of 15 residues.

This clonotype was recorded many times. The rearrangement joins TRBV5-1 to TRBJ2-1; the D call may be TRBD1 or TRBD2 (5 bases each). Trimming took off 4 bases at V and 6 bases at J, with 14 bases between the two ends. This CDR3 is 14 amino acids long. Germline CDR1 and CDR2: SGHRS and YFSETQ. The DNA of the CDR3 is TGCGCCAGCAGCCCACAGGTGAGGGGCAATGAGCAGTTCTTC. Residues: CASSPQVRGNEQFF.

This clonotype was observed a handful of times. This chain links TRBV29-1 with TRBJ1-2; D is undetermined. The CDR3 sequence is 13 residues long. Germline CDR1 reads SQVTM; CDR2 reads ANQGSEA. With 4 bases removed from V and 6 bases from J, the gap between germline ends came to 15 bases. Here the CDR3 reads CSVAVGKGDGYTF. The CDR3 bases are TGCAGCGTTGCGGTGGGAAAAGGAGATGGCTACACCTTC.

CDR3 amino acids: CAISESGGGGEQYF. The CDR3 nucleotides read TGTGCCATCAGTGAGTCGGGGGGAGGAGGGGAGCAGTACTTC. The V call is TRBV10-3, the J call TRBJ2-7, with D perhaps TRBD2 (6 bases). Germline CDR1 is ENHRY and CDR2 is SYGVKD. Trimming pared 0 bases from V and 7 bases from J, leaving 13 bases between. The CDR3 has 14 residues.

This clonotype was detected ten times or more. V usage is TRBV7-8 and J usage is TRBJ2-1; D is possibly TRBD1 (5 bases). This CDR3 is 13 amino acids long. Deletions cut 5 bases from V and 5 bases from J, with 10 bases between. Per germline, CDR1 SGHVS and CDR2 FQNEAQ. CDR3 nucleotide sequence: TGTGCCAGCAGCCTCGACAGACACAATGAGCAGTTCTTC. Translation gives CASSLDRHNEQFF.

This clonotype was seen only a few times. The V and J genes are TRBV12-3 or TRBV12-4 and TRBJ2-1, with 10 positions matching TRBD2. The CDR3 loop spans 13 amino acids. Germline trimming cut 4 bases from V and 13 bases from J; bases unmatched to any gene: 7. DNA for the CDR3: TGTGCCAGCAGTTCAAGTAGCGGGGGGTCCCAGTTCTTC. Encoded protein: CASSSSSGGSQFF.

To note about this clonotype: Germline and junction disagree at one end, which may indicate a read error. The V and J genes are TRBV20-1 and TRBJ2-1; 11 positions match TRBD2. Germline CDR1 reads DFQATT; CDR2 reads SNEGSKA (reference sequence). CDR3 length: 15 amino acids. CDR3 nucleotides: TGCAGTGCTTTTACTAGCGGGGGTCCCTACAATAAGCAGTTCTTC. Translation gives CSAFTSGGPYNKQFF.

The J gene is TRBJ2-7, the V gene TRBV29-1; D might be TRBD2 (5 bases). The germline V gene encodes CDR1 SQVTM and CDR2 ANQGSEA. V was clipped by 3 bases and J by 5 bases, with 11 bases between them. The length of the CDR3 is 12 residues. The CDR3 loop reads CSVDLGSDEQYF. In DNA form, the CDR3 reads TGCAGCGTTGATCTTGGGAGCGACGAGCAGTACTTC.

The gene calls are TRBV28 and TRBJ1-2; no clear D gene. V lost 0 bases and J 4 bases, leaving 6 bases between the germline ends. The CDR3 sequence is 13 residues long. CDR1 and CDR2 from the germline V gene are MDHEN and SYDVKM. The CDR3, as DNA: TGTGCCAGCAGTTTATGGGTGGCCTATGGCTACACCTTC. Protein product: CASSLWVAYGYTF.

There are many counts of this clonotype. The chain recombines TRBV21-1 with TRBJ2-1; the table's D call, TRBD1, has no DNA check behind it. TRBV21-1 counts as a pseudogene. CDR3 length: 19 amino acids. The CDR3 bases are TGTGCCAGCAGCAGCCCCAGCGGGGCGCCCCTAAGCTCCTACAATGAGCAGTTCTTC. This gives the protein CASSSPSGAPLSSYNEQFF.

This chain uses TRBV18 with TRBJ2-3, with 9 bases identical to TRBD1. CDR1 KGHSH and CDR2 LQKENI come from the germline V gene. V gave up 7 bases and J gave up 1 base; unmatched junction bases: 3. The CDR3 is made up of 14 amino acids. The CDR3 DNA reads TGTGCCAGCTTACGGACAGGGGGCACAGATACGCAGTATTTT. This translates into CASLRTGGTDTQYF.

In this sample, this clonotype turned up many times. The chain links TRBV4-1 to TRBJ2-5; no firm D call. Germline V gives CDR1 MGHRA, CDR2 YSYEKL. V dropped 1 base and J dropped 1 base, with 10 bases sitting between them. CDR3 length equals 15 residues. The CDR3 loop is CASSQVITFQETQYF. In nucleotides, the CDR3 is TGCGCCAGCAGCCAAGTTATCACGTTCCAAGAGACCCAGTACTTC.

This clonotype showed up many times. The rearrangement uses TRBV20-1 and TRBJ2-3; 12 bases align to TRBD2. The CDR3 runs to 14 residues. Trimming took 6 bases from V and 9 from J; bases not matched to a gene: 10. The germline CDR1 and CDR2 sequences are DFQATT and SNEGSKA (reference sequence). DNA for the CDR3: TGCAGTGCAAAAACTAGCGGGGGGCATATGACGCAGTATTTT. Amino acid sequence: CSAKTSGGHMTQYF.